This T cell receptor (beta chain) was found in a study of T cells of healthy individuals. CDR1 is SGHTA and CDR2 is FQGNSA in the germline V gene. The CDR3 loop spans 15 amino acids. Trimming pared 5 bases from V and 5 bases from J, leaving 18 bases between. TCRdb redid the calling of the 5' RACE reads with MiXCR, one entry per CDR3 protein. The data hold about 96,000 distinct CDR3 sequences, with 17% observed a single time. V and J are TRBV7-2 and TRBJ2-5, with D perhaps TRBD2 (5 bases). The clonotype comes from a human donor in good health. The CDR3 DNA reads as TGTGCCAGCAGCCGAAGGATGAGTAGCGAGGAGACCCAGTACTTC. This sequence encodes CASSRRMSSEETQYF.